The present entry profiles one TCR beta chain with its context. The source of the sample is a study of T cells in Graves' hyperthyroidism and ophthalmopathy. This CDR3 is 13 amino acids long. V shed 6 bases and J 8 bases; nucleotides not matched to a gene: 6. Looked up from germline, CDR1 is DFQATT and CDR2 is SNEGSKA (reference sequence). Amplification of TCR beta CDR3 regions was performed using RNA transcripts as template. TCR CDR3 regions were first amplified by RT-PCR with HTBI primers. From the multiplex PCR reads, TCRdb called clonotypes with MiXCR, one entry per CDR3 protein. The sample yields under 550,000 distinct CDR3 sequences, 20% seen once.

This TCR was recovered from a man in his forties or fifties with Graves' ophthalmopathy. The V call is TRBV20-1, the J call TRBJ2-1; TRBD2 matches at 11 bases. Material: blood. The CDR3 DNA reads as TGCAGTGCGTCTACTAGCGGGAGAGATGAGCAGTTCTTC. It translates to CSASTSGRDEQFF.